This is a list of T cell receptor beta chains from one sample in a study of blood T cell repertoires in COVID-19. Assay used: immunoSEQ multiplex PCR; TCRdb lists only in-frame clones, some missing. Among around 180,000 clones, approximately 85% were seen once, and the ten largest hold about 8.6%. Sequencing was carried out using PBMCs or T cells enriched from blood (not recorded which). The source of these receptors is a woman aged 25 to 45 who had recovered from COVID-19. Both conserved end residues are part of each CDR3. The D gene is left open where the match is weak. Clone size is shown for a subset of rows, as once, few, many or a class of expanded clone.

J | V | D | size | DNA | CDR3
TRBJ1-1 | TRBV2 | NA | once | TGTGCCAGCAGCGCTACGGTATTCGGAGCTTTCTTT | CASSATVFGAFF
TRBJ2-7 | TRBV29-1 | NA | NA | TGCAGCGTTGACACGCCGGTTTCCTACGAGCAGTACTTC | CSVDTPVSYEQYF
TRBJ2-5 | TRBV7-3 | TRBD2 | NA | TGTGCCAGCAGCTTAGGGACTAGCAAGGGTCGGGAGACCCAGTACTTC | CASSLGTSKGRETQYF
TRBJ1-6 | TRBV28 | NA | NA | TGTGCCAGCAGTCCCCGGTTCTCAAGACCCCTCCACTTT | CASSPRFSRPLHF
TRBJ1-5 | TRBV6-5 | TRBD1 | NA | TGTGCCAGCAGTTTGGACAGGGGGCGAGGTCAGCCCCAGCATTTT | CASSLDRGRGQPQHF
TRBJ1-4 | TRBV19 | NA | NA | TGTGCCAGTAGTATGTCGGACACAGACAAAAAACTGTTTTTT | CASSMSDTDKKLFF
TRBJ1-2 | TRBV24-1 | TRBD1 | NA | TGTGCCACCAGTGATTCACCAGGGGGCAAGGGCTACACCTTC | CATSDSPGGKGYTF
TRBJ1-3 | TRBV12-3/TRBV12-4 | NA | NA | TGTGCCAGCAGAAGCGGAAACACCATATATTTT | CASRSGNTIYF
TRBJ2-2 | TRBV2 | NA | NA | TGTGCCAGCAGGGGGCACACCGGGGAGCTGTTTTTT | CASRGHTGELFF
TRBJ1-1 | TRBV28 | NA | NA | TGTGCCAGCAGTTTAGGGCAGTTGAACACTGAAGCTTTCTTT | CASSLGQLNTEAFF
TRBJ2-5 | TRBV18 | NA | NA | TGTGCCAGCTCTCGCCAGGGGGGAGATCAAGAGACCCAGTACTTC | CASSRQGGDQETQYF
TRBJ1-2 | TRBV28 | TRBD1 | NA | TGTGCCAGCAGGGAGGGGGCAGAATCTGGCTACACCTTC | CASREGAESGYTF
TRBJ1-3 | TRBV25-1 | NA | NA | TGTGCCAGCAGCCCCGGACAGAAAAACACCATATATTTT | CASSPGQKNTIYF
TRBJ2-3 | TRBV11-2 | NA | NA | TGTGCCAGCAGCTTAGTGGCTAGCCAGCCCACAGATACGCAGTATTTT | CASSLVASQPTDTQYF
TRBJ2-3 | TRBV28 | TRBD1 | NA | TGTGCCAGCAGTTACCGGGGACAGGGGGTAAATACGCAGTATTTT | CASSYRGQGVNTQYF
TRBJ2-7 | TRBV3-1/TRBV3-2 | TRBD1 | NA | TGTGCCAGCAGCCCGGGACAGGGTCCCTACGAGCAGTACTTC | CASSPGQGPYEQYF
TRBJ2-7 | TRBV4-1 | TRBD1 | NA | TGCGCCAGCAGCCAGGACAGGGCCCTCTACGAGCAGTACTTC | CASSQDRALYEQYF
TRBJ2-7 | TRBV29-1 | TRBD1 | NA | TGCAGCGTTGGTGACAGGGGCTACGAGCAGTACTTC | CSVGDRGYEQYF
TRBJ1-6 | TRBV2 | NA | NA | TGTGCCAGCAGTGAACAGGGGACTTCACCCCTCCACTTT | CASSEQGTSPLHF
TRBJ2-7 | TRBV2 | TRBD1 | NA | TGTGCCAGCAGTGTCCTCAGGACAGGGGGATACGAGCAGTACTTC | CASSVLRTGGYEQYF
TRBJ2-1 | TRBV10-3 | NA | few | TGTGCCATCAGCGGGATAGGTAATGAGCAGTTCTTC | CAISGIGNEQFF
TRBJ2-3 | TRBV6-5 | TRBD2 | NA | TGTGCCAGCAGTTACACCGTTGGGGGGGGCACAGATACGCAGTATTTT | CASSYTVGGGTDTQYF
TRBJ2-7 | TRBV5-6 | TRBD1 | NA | TGTGCCAGCAGCGGTGGGACAGGTTCCTACGAGCAGTACTTC | CASSGGTGSYEQYF
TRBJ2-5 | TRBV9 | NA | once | TGTGCCAGCAGCGCGGGGGGCTTCCAAGAGACCCAGTACTTC | CASSAGGFQETQYF
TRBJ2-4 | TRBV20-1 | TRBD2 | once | TGCAGTGCTAGTACGGCGGGAGGAGGTAGGAACATTCAGTACTTC | CSASTAGGGRNIQYF